This TCR beta chain was observed in a study of shared clonotypes between healthy human individuals. Findings and limits, study-wide: Clonotype sharing across a few donors was observed for about 4.8% of naive CD4 clonotypes.

V was clipped by 2 bases and J by 10 bases, with 11 bases between them. This CDR3 spans 12 amino acids. Germline CDR1 reads LNHDA; CDR2 reads SQIVND (reference sequence). Some clones are missing from TCRdb's copy, which holds only in-frame ones; the method was immunoSEQ multiplex PCR. This sample has approximately 530,000 clones, with around 96% found just once. In regard to this clone: Its antigen is currently unknown.

Sequencing was done on a sample of naive CD4+ T cells sorted from blood. The subset denotes: CD45RA+ positively selected. This clonotype was sampled from a woman in her 30s in good health. The chain combines TRBV19 with TRBJ1-1; D gene uncertain. CDR3 coding DNA: TGTGCCAGTAGTATAATCGTCAAGGCAGCTTTCTTT. Amino acid sequence: CASSIIVKAAFF.